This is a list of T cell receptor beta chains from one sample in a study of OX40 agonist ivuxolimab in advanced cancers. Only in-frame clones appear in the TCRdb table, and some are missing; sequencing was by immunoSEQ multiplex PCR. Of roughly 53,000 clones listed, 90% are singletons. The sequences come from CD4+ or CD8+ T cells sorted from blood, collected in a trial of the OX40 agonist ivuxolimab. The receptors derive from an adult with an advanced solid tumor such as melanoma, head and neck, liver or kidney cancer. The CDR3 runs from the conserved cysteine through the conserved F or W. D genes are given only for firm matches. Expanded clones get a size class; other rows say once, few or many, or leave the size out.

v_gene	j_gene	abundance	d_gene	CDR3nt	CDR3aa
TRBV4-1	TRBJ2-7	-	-	TGCGCCAGCAGCCAAGATTGGGGCGGTGAGCAGTACTTC	CASSQDWGGEQYF
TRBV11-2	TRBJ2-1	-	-	TGTGCCAGCAGCTTAGGGCGGGCCTCCTACAATGAGCAGTTCTTC	CASSLGRASYNEQFF
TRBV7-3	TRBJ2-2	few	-	TGTGCCAGCAGCTTACTCGAGGCCGGGGAGCTGTTTTTT	CASSLLEAGELFF
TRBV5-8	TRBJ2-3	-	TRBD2	TGTGCCAGCAGCTCCTACGGCGGGGGGACAGATACGCAGTATTTT	CASSSYGGGTDTQYF
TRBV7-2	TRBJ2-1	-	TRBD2	TGTGCCAGCAGCTTAGTAGCGACGGGAGGGCCCGTTGAGCAGTTCTTC	CASSLVATGGPVEQFF
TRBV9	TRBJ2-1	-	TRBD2	TGTGCCAGCAGCGTGAGCGGGGGGGCGTCCTACAATGAGCAGTTCTTC	CASSVSGGASYNEQFF
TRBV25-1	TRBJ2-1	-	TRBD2	TGTGCCACCTCACGGGGGGGCGACCCCAATGAGCAGTTCTTC	CATSRGGDPNEQFF
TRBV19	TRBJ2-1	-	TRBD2	TGTGCCAGTAGTGGTTCCGGGACTAGCGGGGGTAATGAGCAGTTCTTC	CASSGSGTSGGNEQFF
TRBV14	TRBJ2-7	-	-	TGTGCCAGCAGCGGTGGAGTTGAGCAGTACTTC	CASSGGVEQYF
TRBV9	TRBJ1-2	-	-	TGTGCCAGCAGCGCCTCGATTGAGGGTGGCTATGGCTACACCTTC	CASSASIEGGYGYTF
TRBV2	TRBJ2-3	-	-	TGTGCCAGCAGTGAGAGTAGCGGACTAGATACGCAGTATTTT	CASSESSGLDTQYF
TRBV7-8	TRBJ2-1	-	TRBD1	TGTGCCAGCGCGGGACAGGGGTCCTACAATGAGCAGTTCTTC	CASAGQGSYNEQFF
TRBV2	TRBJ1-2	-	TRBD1	TGTGCCAGCAGTGAAAGACAGGGGTTTGGCTACACCTTC	CASSERQGFGYTF
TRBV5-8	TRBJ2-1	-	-	TGTGCCAGCAGCCACTTCGACAGCAATGAGCAGTTCTTC	CASSHFDSNEQFF
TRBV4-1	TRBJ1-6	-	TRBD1	TGCGCCAGCAGCTCTCCGACAGGGTCTGGCTCCTATAATTCACCCCTCCACTTT	CASSSPTGSGSYNSPLHF
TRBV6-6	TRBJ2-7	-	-	TGTGCCAGCAGTGGTCCGCAGGAGACTATTTCCTACGAGCAGTACTTC	CASSGPQETISYEQYF
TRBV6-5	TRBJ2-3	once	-	TGTGCCAGCAGGCTGTACACTAGCACAGATACGCAGTATTTT	CASRLYTSTDTQYF
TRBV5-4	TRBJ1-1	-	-	TGTGCCAGCAGCCAAGGTCCGGACAAAAACACTGAAGCTTTCTTT	CASSQGPDKNTEAFF
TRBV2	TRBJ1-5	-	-	TGTGCCAGCAGGGCACAGAGTAGCAATCAGCCCCAGCATTTT	CASRAQSSNQPQHF
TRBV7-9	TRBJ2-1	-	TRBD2	TGTGCCAGCAGCATCGCTAGCGGGGGTTACAATGAGCAGTTCTTC	CASSIASGGYNEQFF
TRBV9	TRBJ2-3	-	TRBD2	TGTGCCAGCAGGGGGGCGGGAGGGCCCCCAGATACGCAGTATTTT	CASRGAGGPPDTQYF
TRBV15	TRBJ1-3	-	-	TGTGCCACCAGCAGAGATAGAGGCTCTGGAAACACCATATATTTT	CATSRDRGSGNTIYF
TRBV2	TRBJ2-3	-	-	TGTGCCACAGGCGGCGGGACAGCCACAGATACGCAGTATTTT	CATGGGTATDTQYF
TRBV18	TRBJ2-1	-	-	TGTGCCAGCTCACCACCATCCGGGGGGCGCGGGGGTGAGCAGTTCTTC	CASSPPSGGRGGEQFF
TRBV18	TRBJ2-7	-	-	TGTGCCAGCTCACCACAAGGAGGGTATAGGTCCTACGAGCAGTACTTC	CASSPQGGYRSYEQYF
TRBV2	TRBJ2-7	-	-	TGTGCCAGCAGTGAAGGGGTCCCCTCCTACGAGCAGTACTTC	CASSEGVPSYEQYF
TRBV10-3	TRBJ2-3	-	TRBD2	TGTGCCATCAGTGAGACTAGCGGGGGTTCCCTTTTACGCACAGATACGCAGTATTTT	CAISETSGGSLLRTDTQYF
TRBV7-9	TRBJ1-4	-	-	TGTGCCAGCAGCCATACGGGGGGTCGCACCCCTAATGAAAAACTGTTTTTT	CASSHTGGRTPNEKLFF